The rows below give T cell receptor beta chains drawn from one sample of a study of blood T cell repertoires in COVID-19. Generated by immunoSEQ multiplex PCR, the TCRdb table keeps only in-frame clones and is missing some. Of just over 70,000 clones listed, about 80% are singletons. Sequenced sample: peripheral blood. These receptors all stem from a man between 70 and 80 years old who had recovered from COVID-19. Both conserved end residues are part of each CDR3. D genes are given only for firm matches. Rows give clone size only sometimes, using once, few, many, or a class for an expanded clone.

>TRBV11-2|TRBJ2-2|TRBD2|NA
CASSLVPPGLAGVSGELFF
TGTGCCAGCAGCTTAGTTCCCCCTGGACTAGCGGGAGTTTCCGGGGAGCTGTTTTTT
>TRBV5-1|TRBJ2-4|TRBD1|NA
CASSGTGDIQYF
TGCGCCAGCAGCGGGACAGGGGACATTCAGTACTTC
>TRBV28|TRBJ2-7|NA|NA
CASRGSHTRGYEQYF
TGTGCCAGTCGAGGTAGTCATACAAGGGGCTACGAGCAGTACTTC
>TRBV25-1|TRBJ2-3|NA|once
CASSGGWPDTQYF
TGTGCCAGCAGTGGAGGGTGGCCAGATACGCAGTATTTT
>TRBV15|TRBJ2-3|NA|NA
CATSRTLGGRGTDTQYF
TGTGCCACCAGCAGAACCCTTGGGGGGAGAGGCACAGATACGCAGTATTTT
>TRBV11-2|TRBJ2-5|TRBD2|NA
CASSLGSLAGAETQYF
TGTGCCAGCAGCTTAGGAAGTCTAGCGGGAGCGGAGACCCAGTACTTC
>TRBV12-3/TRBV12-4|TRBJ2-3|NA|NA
CASSFLGADTQYF
TGTGCCAGCAGTTTCTTAGGAGCAGATACGCAGTATTTT
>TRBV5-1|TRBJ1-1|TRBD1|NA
CASWTGFGENTEAFF
TGCGCCAGTTGGACAGGGTTTGGAGAGAACACTGAAGCTTTCTTT
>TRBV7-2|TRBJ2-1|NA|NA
CASSQQSGPPSNEQFF
TGTGCCAGCAGCCAGCAGTCTGGCCCCCCTAGCAATGAGCAGTTCTTC
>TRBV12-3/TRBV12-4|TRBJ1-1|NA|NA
CASTPAGRKTFF
TGTGCCAGCACCCCGGCGGGGAGGAAAACTTTCTTT
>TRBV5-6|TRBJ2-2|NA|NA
CASSNVRRNTGELFF
TGTGCCAGCAGTAATGTCCGGAGGAACACCGGGGAGCTGTTTTTT
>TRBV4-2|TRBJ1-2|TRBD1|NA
CASSLDRVNDYGYTF
TGTGCCAGCAGCCTCGACAGGGTTAATGACTATGGCTACACCTTC
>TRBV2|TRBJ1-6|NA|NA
CASQASSSPLHF
TGTGCCAGCCAGGCATCCTCTTCACCCCTCCACTTT
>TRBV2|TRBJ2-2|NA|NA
CASSEARQGRGTGELFF
TGTGCCAGCAGTGAAGCAAGACAGGGGAGGGGAACCGGGGAGCTGTTTTTT
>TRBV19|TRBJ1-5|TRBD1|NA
CASSIARTGGDQPQHF
TGTGCCAGTAGTATAGCAAGGACAGGCGGGGATCAGCCCCAGCATTTT
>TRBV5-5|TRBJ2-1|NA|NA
CASSQNNEQFF
TGTGCCAGCAGCCAGAATAATGAGCAGTTCTTC
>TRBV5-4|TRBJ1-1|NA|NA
CASSSMGAGLMNTEAFF
TGTGCCAGCAGCTCTATGGGGGCAGGGTTGATGAACACTGAAGCTTTCTTT
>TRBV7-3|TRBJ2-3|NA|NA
CASSSGSMDTQYF
TGTGCCAGCAGCTCCGGGAGTATGGATACGCAGTATTTT
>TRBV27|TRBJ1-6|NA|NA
CASRRGAGTYNSPLHF
TGTGCCAGCAGACGGGGAGCGGGGACCTATAATTCACCCCTCCACTTT
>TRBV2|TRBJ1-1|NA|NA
CASSTGGPDTEAFF
TGTGCCAGCAGTACGGGGGGGCCCGACACTGAAGCTTTCTTT
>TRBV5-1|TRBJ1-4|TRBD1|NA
CASRGQGHEKLFF
TGCGCCAGCAGAGGACAGGGTCATGAAAAACTGTTTTTT
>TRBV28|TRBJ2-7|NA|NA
CASSSPGVGYEQYF
TGTGCCAGCAGTTCCCCAGGGGTGGGATACGAGCAGTACTTC
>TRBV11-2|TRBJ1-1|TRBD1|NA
CASSRQGETEAFF
TGTGCCAGCAGCCGACAGGGTGAGACTGAAGCTTTCTTT
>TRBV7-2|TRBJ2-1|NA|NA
CASGVASGSYNEQFF
TGTGCCAGCGGCGTGGCCAGCGGCAGCTACAATGAGCAGTTCTTC
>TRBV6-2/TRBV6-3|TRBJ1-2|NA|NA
CASSYYTAQAQGVYGYTF
TGTGCCAGCAGTTACTATACCGCGCAGGCCCAGGGTGTCTATGGCTACACCTTC
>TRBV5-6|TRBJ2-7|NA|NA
CASSLTGQNSYEQYF
TGTGCCAGCAGCTTAACAGGACAGAACTCCTACGAGCAGTACTTC
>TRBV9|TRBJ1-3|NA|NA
CASSPTDTSGNTIYF
TGTGCCAGCAGCCCTACGGACACCTCTGGAAACACCATATATTTT
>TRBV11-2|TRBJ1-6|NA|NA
CASSSTMTLGGSPLHF
TGTGCCAGCAGTTCGACGATGACGTTAGGAGGGTCACCCCTCCACTTT
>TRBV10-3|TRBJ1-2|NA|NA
CAISESYSNEDSTHLYGYTF
TGTGCCATCAGTGAGTCGTATTCGAACGAAGACAGCACTCATCTATATGGCTACACCTTC
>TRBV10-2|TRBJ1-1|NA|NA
CASSEQSNTEAFF
TGCGCCAGCAGTGAACAGTCGAACACTGAAGCTTTCTTT
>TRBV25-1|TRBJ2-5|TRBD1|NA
CASSEWGDREGGTQYF
TGTGCCAGCAGTGAATGGGGGGACAGGGAAGGTGGGACCCAGTACTTC
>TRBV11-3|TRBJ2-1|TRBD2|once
CASSPPGLAGESEQFF
TGTGCCAGCAGCCCTCCGGGACTAGCGGGGGAAAGTGAGCAGTTCTTC
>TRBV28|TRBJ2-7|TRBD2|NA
CASSRGGQPYEQYF
TGTGCCAGCAGCCGGGGGGGTCAACCCTACGAGCAGTACTTC
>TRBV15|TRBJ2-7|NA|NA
CATRADSNSYEQYF
TGTGCCACCCGAGCGGACAGCAACTCCTACGAGCAGTACTTC
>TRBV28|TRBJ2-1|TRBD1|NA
CASNSGTGNEQFF
TGTGCCAGCAATTCGGGGACAGGTAATGAGCAGTTCTTC
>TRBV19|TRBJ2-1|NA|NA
CASSIGSYNEQFF
TGTGCCAGTAGTATCGGGAGCTACAATGAGCAGTTCTTC
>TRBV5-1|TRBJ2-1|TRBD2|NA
CASSLGSSGPPYNEQFF
TGCGCCAGCAGCTTGGGCTCTAGCGGGCCCCCCTACAATGAGCAGTTCTTC
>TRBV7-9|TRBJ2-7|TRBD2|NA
CASSEGLAGENEQYF
TGTGCCAGCAGCGAAGGACTAGCGGGGGAGAACGAGCAGTACTTC
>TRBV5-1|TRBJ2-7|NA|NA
CASSQGSYQNEQYF
TGCGCCAGCAGCCAGGGGAGTTACCAGAACGAGCAGTACTTC
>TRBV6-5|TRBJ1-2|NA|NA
CASSYSKGRDYGYTF
TGTGCCAGCAGTTACTCGAAAGGCAGGGACTATGGCTACACCTTC
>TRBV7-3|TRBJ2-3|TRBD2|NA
CASSGGSTDTQYF
TGTGCCAGTAGCGGGGGGTCCACAGATACGCAGTATTTT
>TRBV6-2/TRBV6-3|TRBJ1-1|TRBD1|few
CASSSNQDRTGEAFF
TGTGCCAGCAGTTCAAATCAAGATCGGACAGGCGAAGCTTTCTTT
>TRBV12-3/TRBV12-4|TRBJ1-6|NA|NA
CASSPVWNSPLHF
TGTGCCAGCAGCCCGGTATGGAATTCACCCCTCCACTTT
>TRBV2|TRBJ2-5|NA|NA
CASRPPLAGETQYF
TGTGCCAGCAGGCCGCCACTAGCAGGGGAGACCCAGTACTTC
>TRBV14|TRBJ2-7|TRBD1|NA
CASSQDMGDSPYEQYF
TGTGCCAGCAGCCAAGATATGGGGGACAGTCCCTACGAGCAGTACTTC
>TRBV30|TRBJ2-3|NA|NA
CAWGGGGLGLDTQYF
TGTGCCTGGGGGGGAGGAGGGTTGGGTCTGGATACGCAGTATTTT
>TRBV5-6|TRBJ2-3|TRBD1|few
CASSQGQITDTQYF
TGTGCCAGCAGCCAGGGACAGATCACAGATACGCAGTATTTT
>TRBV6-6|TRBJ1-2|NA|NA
CASRYRDYGYTF
TGTGCCAGCCGCTACAGGGACTATGGCTACACCTTC
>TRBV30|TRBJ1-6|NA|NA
CAWSRLMSSYNSPLHF
TGTGCCTGGAGTCGCTTAATGAGCTCCTATAATTCACCCCTCCACTTT
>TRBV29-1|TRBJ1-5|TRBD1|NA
CSVGDRGNQPQHF
TGCAGCGTCGGGGACAGAGGCAATCAGCCCCAGCATTTT
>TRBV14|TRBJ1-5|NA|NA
CASSQEAGPSNQPQHF
TGTGCCAGCAGCCAAGAGGCGGGGCCTTCGAATCAGCCCCAGCATTTT
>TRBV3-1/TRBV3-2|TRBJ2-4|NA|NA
CASSHRDNGAKNIQYF
TGTGCCAGCAGCCACCGGGACAATGGGGCCAAAAACATTCAGTACTTC
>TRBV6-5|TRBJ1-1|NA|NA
CASSYSTRNTEAFF
TGTGCCAGCAGTTACTCGACAAGGAACACTGAAGCTTTCTTT
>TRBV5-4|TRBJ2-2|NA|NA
CASSSVDNRAGELFF
TGTGCCAGCAGCTCCGTAGATAACCGAGCCGGGGAGCTGTTTTTT
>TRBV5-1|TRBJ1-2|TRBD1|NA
CASSAGTGDGYTF
TGCGCCAGCAGCGCCGGGACAGGGGACGGCTACACCTTC